Each of the 8 T cell receptor beta chains below was sequenced from the same sample in a study of shared clonotypes between healthy human individuals. As defined, naive CD8 cells were CD45RO-negative and positively selected for CCR7, with terminally differentiated effector memory CD45RA+ cells excluded. Sequencing was performed with immunoSEQ multiplex PCR; in TCRdb, only in-frame clones are kept and a portion is missing. This table holds under 2,000,000 clones, roughly 95% found once. Sequencing was done on a sample of naive CD8+ T cells sorted from blood. The receptors were gathered from a man aged 18 to 35 in good health.

The gene calls are TRBV13 and TRBJ1-1; 8 bases map to TRBD1. Germline trimming cut 5 bases from V and 2 bases from J; bases unmatched to any gene: 7. The CDR3 contains 15 residues. Germline V gives CDR1 PRHDT, CDR2 FYEKMQ (reference sequence). In DNA form, the CDR3 reads TGTGCCAGCAGCCAACGGACAGGGTTTAACACTGAAGCTTTCTTT. It encodes CASSQRTGFNTEAFF.

The chain couples TRBV27 to TRBJ2-3; TRBD1 agrees at 7 bases. Per germline, CDR1 MNHEY and CDR2 SMNVEV (reference sequence). With V trimmed by 5 bases and J by 8 bases, 4 bases remained unmatched. This CDR3 has 12 residues. This chain's CDR3 is CASSGPGGTQYF. Here the CDR3 DNA reads TGTGCCAGCAGTGGACCAGGGGGTACGCAGTATTTT.

This chain uses TRBV7-6 with TRBJ2-1, with 10 bases aligning to TRBD2. This CDR3 is built from 18 residues. The germline V gene has CDR1 SGHVS and CDR2 FNYEAQ. Trimming at V came to 5 bases and at J to 5 bases, leaving 15 bases not matched to a gene. Written as DNA, the CDR3 is TGTGCCAGCAGCCGCTCCGAGAGCGGGAGGGCCCAGAACAATGAGCAGTTCTTC. This translates into CASSRSESGRAQNNEQFF.

This rearrangement joins TRBV28 to TRBJ1-4, with D unresolved. In germline, CDR1 is MDHEN, CDR2 SYDVKM. The V end lost 1 base, the J end lost 5 bases, and 11 bases lay between the germline ends. This CDR3 spans 15 amino acids. The CDR3 DNA reads as TGTGCCAGCAGTTTATATCCCGGAGGGAATGAAAAACTGTTTTTT. It yields the protein CASSLYPGGNEKLFF.

The chain recombines TRBV11-2 with TRBJ2-3, with D possibly matching TRBD1 (5 bases). The CDR3 totals 16 residues. Germline V gene lookup returns CDR1 SGHAT and CDR2 FQNNGV. V was clipped by 0 bases and J by 0 bases, with 10 bases between them. CDR3 DNA sequence: TGTGCCAGCAGCTTAGATTTTGGGGCTAGCACAGATACGCAGTATTTT. This encodes CASSLDFGASTDTQYF.

The rearrangement uses TRBV13 and TRBJ2-5; 8 bases match TRBD2. Germline values: CDR1 PRHDT, CDR2 FYEKMQ (reference sequence). The ends lost 5 bases at V and 2 bases at J; junction bases unmatched: 4. This CDR3 contains 14 residues. The CDR3, as DNA: TGTGCCAGCAGCACCCAGCGGGAGCAAGAGACCCAGTACTTC. The encoded protein is CASSTQREQETQYF. Drawing the rest from reference TRBV13 and TRBJ2-5, the complete variable domain is AAGVIQSPRHLIKEKRETATLKCYPIPRHDTVYWYQQGPGQDPQFLISFYEKMQSDKGSIPDRFSAQQFSDYHSELNMSSLELGDSALYFCASSTQREQETQYFGPGTRLLVL.

The chain carries TRBV7-9 and TRBJ2-7, with D perhaps being TRBD1 or TRBD2 (5 bases each). This CDR3 has 16 amino acids. Trimming stripped 5 bases from V and 1 base from J, with 18 bases between. Germline V lookup: CDR1 SEHNR, CDR2 FQNEAQ (reference sequence). In DNA, the CDR3 is TGTGCCAGCAGCCGCATAAACGGGACGCTTTCCTACGAGCAGTACTTC. Translated: CASSRINGTLSYEQYF.

The chain has TRBV7-3 and TRBJ2-5; TRBD2 matches 8 bases. After removal of 5 bases from V and 5 bases from J, the junction contained 10 bases not matched to a gene. The germline V gene encodes CDR1 SGHTA and CDR2 FQGTGA. This CDR3 contains 15 residues. CDR3 sequence reads: CASSPTGGALETQYF. CDR3 DNA sequence: TGTGCCAGCAGCCCCACCGGGGGGGCCTTGGAGACCCAGTACTTC.